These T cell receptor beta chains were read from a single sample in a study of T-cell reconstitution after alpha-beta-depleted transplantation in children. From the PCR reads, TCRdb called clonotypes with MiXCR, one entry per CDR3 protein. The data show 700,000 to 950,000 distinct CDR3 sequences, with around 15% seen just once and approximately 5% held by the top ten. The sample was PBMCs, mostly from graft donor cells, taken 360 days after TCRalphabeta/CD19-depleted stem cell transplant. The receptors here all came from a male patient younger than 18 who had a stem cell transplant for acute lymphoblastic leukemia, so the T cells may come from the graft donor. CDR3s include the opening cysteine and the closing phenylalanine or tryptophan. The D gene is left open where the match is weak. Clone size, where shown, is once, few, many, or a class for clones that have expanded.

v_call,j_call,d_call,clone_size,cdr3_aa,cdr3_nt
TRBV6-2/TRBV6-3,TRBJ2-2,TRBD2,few,CASTNDLRTSGSNGELFF,TGTGCCAGCACCAATGACCTTCGGACTAGCGGGAGTAACGGGGAGCTGTTTTTT
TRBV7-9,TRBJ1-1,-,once,CASSFWGRIGDTEAFF,TGTGCCAGCAGCTTTTGGGGGCGTATTGGTGACACTGAAGCTTTCTTT
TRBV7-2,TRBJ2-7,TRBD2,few,CASSIRLAGGTYEQYF,TGTGCCAGCAGCATCCGACTAGCGGGAGGCACCTACGAGCAGTACTTC
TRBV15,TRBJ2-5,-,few,CATSRGRRATQYF,TGTGCCACCAGCAGAGGTCGGCGAGCGACCCAGTACTTC
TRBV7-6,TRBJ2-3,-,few,CASSSPVSTPRETDTQYF,TGTGCCAGCAGCTCCCCCGTCAGTACGCCTAGAGAAACAGATACGCAGTATTTT
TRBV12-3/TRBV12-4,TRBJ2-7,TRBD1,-,CASSLGPYLTQGAFLYEQYF,TGTGCCAGCAGTTTAGGGCCCTACCTCACCCAGGGGGCATTCCTCTACGAGCAGTACTTC
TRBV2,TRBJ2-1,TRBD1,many,CASSEQGAHNEQFF,TGTGCCAGCAGTGAACAGGGGGCGCATAATGAGCAGTTCTTC
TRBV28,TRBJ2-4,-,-,CASSLVGTPAKNIQYF,TGTGCCAGCAGTTTGGTAGGGACACCAGCCAAAAACATTCAGTACTTC
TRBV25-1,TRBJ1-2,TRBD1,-,CASSFSRGRNYGYTF,TGTGCCAGCAGCTTCTCCAGGGGGCGGAACTATGGCTACACCTTC
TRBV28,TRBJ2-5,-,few,CASSLPQGDQYF,TGTGCCAGCAGTTTACCGCAGGGTGACCAGTACTTC
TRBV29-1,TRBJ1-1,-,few,CSAWVARAEAFF,TGCAGCGCTTGGGTGGCGCGGGCTGAAGCTTTCTTT
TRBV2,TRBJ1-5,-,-,CASSPPFNQPQHF,TGTGCCAGCAGTCCCCCTTTCAATCAGCCCCAGCATTTT
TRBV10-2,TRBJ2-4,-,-,CASSAQGNIQYF,TGCGCCAGCAGTGCACAGGGTAACATTCAGTACTTC
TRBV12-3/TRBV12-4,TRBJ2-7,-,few,CASSRPRPSYEQYF,TGTGCCAGCAGCCGCCCGCGGCCTTCCTACGAGCAGTACTTC
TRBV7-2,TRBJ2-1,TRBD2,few,CASSLALGTSGINEQFF,TGTGCCAGCAGCTTAGCGCTTGGGACTAGCGGGATAAATGAGCAGTTCTTC
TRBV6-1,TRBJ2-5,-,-,CASVYWRETQYF,TGTGCCAGCGTATATTGGAGAGAGACCCAGTACTTC
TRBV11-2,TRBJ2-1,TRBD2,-,CASSLTSGGSSYNEQFF,TGTGCCAGCAGCTTAACTAGCGGAGGGAGCTCCTACAATGAGCAGTTCTTC
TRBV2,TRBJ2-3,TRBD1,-,CASMYWTGSTDTQYF,TGTGCCAGCATGTATTGGACAGGGAGCACAGATACGCAGTATTTT
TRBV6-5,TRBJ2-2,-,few,CASSYSGGRATGELFF,TGTGCCAGCAGTTACTCGGGTGGGCGCGCCACCGGGGAGCTGTTTTTT
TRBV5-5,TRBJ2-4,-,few,CASSLGPGTNIQYF,TGTGCCAGCAGCTTGGGTCCGGGAACGAACATTCAGTACTTC
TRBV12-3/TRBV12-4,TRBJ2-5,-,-,CASSPAPGTQYF,TGTGCCAGCAGTCCCGCCCCCGGGACCCAGTACTTC
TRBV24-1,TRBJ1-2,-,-,CATEAQDDHYGYTF,TGTGCCACCGAGGCACAGGACGACCACTATGGCTACACCTTC
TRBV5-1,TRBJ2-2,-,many,CASSLVMDNTGELFF,TGCGCCAGCAGCTTGGTTATGGATAACACCGGGGAGCTGTTTTTT
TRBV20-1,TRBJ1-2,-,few,CSARTPTNYGYTF,TGCAGTGCTAGAACTCCAACGAACTATGGCTACACCTTC
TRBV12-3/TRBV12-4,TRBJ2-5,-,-,CASSLAGPPQETQYF,TGTGCCAGCAGTTTAGCGGGACCCCCCCAAGAGACCCAGTACTTC